This TCR beta chain was observed in a study of blood T cell repertoires in COVID-19. Sequenced by immunoSEQ multiplex PCR; TCRdb stores in-frame clones only, minus some. The sample shows a few hundred thousand clones, 90% of them seen only once. Donors were grouped by their self-reported clinical history. The CDR3 is 14 amino acids. Looked up from germline, CDR1 is KGHSH and CDR2 is LQKENI. V was pared by 3 bases and J by 0 bases, with 2 bases of the junction left unmatched. Source material: PBMCs or T cells enriched from blood (not recorded which). This rearrangement joins TRBV18 to TRBJ2-7; 7 bases are shared with TRBD1. This receptor was identified in a woman under 30 with acute COVID-19. CDR3 in DNA: TGTGCCAGCTCACCGCGACAGGGCTCCTACGAGCAGTACTTC. This encodes CASSPRQGSYEQYF.